Below are 15 T cell receptor beta chains sequenced from a single sample in a study of blood T cell repertoires in COVID-19. Some clones are missing from TCRdb's copy, which holds only in-frame ones; the method was immunoSEQ multiplex PCR. The sample contains 200,000 to 300,000 clones, around 84% of which appear only once. The source material was PBMCs or T cells enriched from blood (not recorded which). The receptors shown here come from a man aged 35 to 55 who had recovered from COVID-19.

The chain employs TRBV4-2 and TRBJ2-7; 7 positions match TRBD1. This CDR3 spans 16 amino acids. Germline trimming cut 2 bases from V and 0 bases from J; bases unmatched to any gene: 7. Germline V gene data show CDR1 as LGHNA and CDR2 as YNFKEQ. In nucleotides, the CDR3 is TGTGCCAGCAGCCAACCAACCGGACAGGACTCCTACGAGCAGTACTTC. Protein sequence: CASSQPTGQDSYEQYF.

The chain combines TRBV9 with TRBJ1-3; a weak D match, TRBD1 (6 bases). There are 15 residues in the CDR3. V was pared by 1 base and J by 0 bases, with 8 bases between. Germline V gene data show CDR1 as SGDLS and CDR2 as YYNGEE. The CDR3 loop reads CASSVQGLSGNTIYF. The CDR3 nucleotides read TGTGCCAGCAGCGTACAGGGGCTCTCTGGAAACACCATATATTTT.

The chain has TRBV7-2 and TRBJ1-5; 12 nucleotides align to TRBD1. With 1 base clipped from V and 8 bases from J, the junction kept 9 bases outside the gene matches. CDR3 size: 17 residues. CDR1 and CDR2 (germline): SGHTA, FQGNSA. CDR3 amino acids: CASSLGDRGREMEPQHF. CDR3 nucleotide sequence: TGTGCCAGCAGCTTAGGGGACAGGGGGCGCGAAATGGAGCCCCAGCATTTT.

The chain has TRBV5-1 and TRBJ2-5; 11 bases align to TRBD2. The CDR3 loop spans 15 amino acids. Germline loops: CDR1 SGHRS, CDR2 YFSETQ. Trimming took 0 bases from V and 5 from J; bases not matched to a gene: 3. CDR3 nucleotide sequence: TGCGCCAGCAGCTTGGAGGCTAGCGGGAGGGAGACCCAGTACTTC. Its translation is CASSLEASGRETQYF.

The table lists this clone with a few counts. J is TRBJ1-1 and V is TRBV27; 7 bases align to TRBD1. The CDR3 loop spans 15 amino acids. Trimming at V came to 0 bases and at J to 5 bases, leaving 6 bases not matched to a gene. Germline CDR1 is MNHEY and CDR2 is SMNVEV (reference sequence). The CDR3 coding sequence is TGTGCCAGCAGTTTATCGAGACAGGGTGGGACTGAAGCTTTCTTT. This gives the protein CASSLSRQGGTEAFF.

J is TRBJ2-3 and V is TRBV9, with 11 nucleotides matching TRBD1. The CDR3 is 16 residues long. Germline V lookup: CDR1 SGDLS, CDR2 YYNGEE. The V gene end was trimmed by 2 bases and the J gene end by 2 bases; junction bases not matched to a gene: 4. CDR3 sequence: CASSVPDRGPTDTQYF. CDR3 in DNA: TGTGCCAGCAGCGTCCCGGACAGGGGGCCCACAGATACGCAGTATTTT.

The V gene is TRBV3-1 (or the pseudogene TRBV3-2), the J gene TRBJ2-7; 9 nucleotides agree with TRBD1. Germline CDR1 and CDR2: LGHDT and YNNKEL (reference sequence). Trimming took 2 bases from V and 5 from J; bases not matched to a gene: 7. This CDR3 has 15 residues. The CDR3 DNA is TGTGCCAGCAGCCAATACACCGGACAGGGGAACGAGCAGTACTTC. Amino acid sequence: CASSQYTGQGNEQYF.

The chain has TRBV11-2 and TRBJ2-7, with 12 nucleotides matching TRBD2. The CDR3 runs to 15 residues. CDR1 and CDR2 (germline): SGHAT, FQNNGV. V lost 5 bases and J lost 5; bases outside the gene matches: 7. The CDR3 is CASSPGTSGSNEQYF. CDR3 in DNA: TGTGCCAGCAGCCCCGGGACTAGCGGGTCGAACGAGCAGTACTTC. Using reference TRBV11-2 and TRBJ2-7 for the parts outside the CDR3, the full variable domain is EAGVAQSPRYKIIEKRQSVAFWCNPISGHATLYWYQQILGQGPKLLIQFQNNGVVDDSQLPKDRFSAERLKGVDSTLKIQPAKLEDSAVYLCASSPGTSGSNEQYFGPGTRLTVT.

The J gene is TRBJ1-5, the V gene TRBV4-2, with D maybe TRBD1 (5 bases). The CDR3 is made up of 15 amino acids. Germline V gene data show CDR1 as LGHNA and CDR2 as YNFKEQ. The V and J ends lost 0 bases and 1 base respectively, with 7 bases between them. CDR3 residues: CASSQDGASNQPQHF. Written as DNA, the CDR3 is TGTGCCAGCAGCCAAGATGGGGCCAGCAATCAGCCCCAGCATTTT.

The V gene is TRBV4-1, the J gene TRBJ2-7, with a tentative D call TRBD2 (5 bases). This CDR3 has 17 residues. V lost 2 bases, J lost 5 bases, and 22 bases lay in between. CDR1 and CDR2 (germline): MGHRA, YSYEKL. This CDR3 is CASSQLLGYLAENEQYF. The DNA of the CDR3 is TGCGCCAGCAGCCAACTCCTCGGGTATCTAGCTGAGAACGAGCAGTACTTC.

The chain recombines TRBV18 with TRBJ1-5; D is unresolved. The CDR3 length is 12 residues. CDR1 and CDR2 (germline): KGHSH, LQKENI. V dropped 6 bases and J dropped 3 bases, with 6 bases sitting between them. In DNA form, the CDR3 reads TGTGCCAGCTCTGCGTACAATCAGCCCCAGCATTTT. Protein: CASSAYNQPQHF. Supplemented by reference TRBV18 and TRBJ1-5, the full variable domain reads NAGVMQNPRHLVRRRGQEARLRCSPMKGHSHVYWYRQLPEEGLKFMVYLQKENIIDESGMPKERFSAEFPKEGPSILRIQQVVRGDSAAYFCASSAYNQPQHFGDGTRLSIL.

V is TRBV7-8 and J is TRBJ2-6, with 13 positions matching TRBD2. Germline trimming cut 5 bases from V and 3 bases from J; bases unmatched to any gene: 7. There are 18 residues in the CDR3. In germline, CDR1 is SGHVS, CDR2 FQNEAQ. The CDR3 region has the DNA TGTGCCAGCAGCAACCAACTAGCGGGGGGGCTTGGGGCCAACGTCCTGACTTTC. This codes for CASSNQLAGGLGANVLTF.

V is TRBV29-1 and J is TRBJ1-2, with no clear D. The CDR3 has 14 residues. V lost 0 bases to trimming and J lost 4 bases, with 12 bases between them. Germline V CDR1 and CDR2: SQVTM, ANQGSEA. This CDR3 is CSVEEHGRSYGYTF. In DNA form, the CDR3 reads TGCAGCGTTGAAGAGCACGGGAGGAGCTATGGCTACACCTTC.

This clone occurred a few times. V is TRBV20-1 and J is TRBJ1-4; 8 bases fit TRBD1. This CDR3 has 16 amino acids. CDR1 DFQATT and CDR2 SNEGSKA come from the germline V gene (reference sequence). V shed 3 bases, J shed 3 bases, and the junction held 9 bases outside the gene matches. The CDR3 DNA reads TGCAGTGCTAGTACTTGGCAGGGGGCGTCTAATGAAAAACTGTTTTTT. As protein: CSASTWQGASNEKLFF.

This chain uses TRBV18 with TRBJ2-5; possible D gene TRBD2, 6 bases. Trimming removed 3 bases at V and 1 base at J, with 15 bases between. Germline V lookup: CDR1 KGHSH, CDR2 LQKENI. This CDR3 contains 16 residues. The CDR3 reads CASSPSPPGVQETQYF. CDR3 coding DNA: TGTGCCAGCTCACCTTCGCCCCCGGGGGTCCAAGAGACCCAGTACTTC.